What follows are 13 T cell receptor beta chains derived from one specimen sequenced in a study of chemoradiotherapy in HPV16-positive cancers. Assay: immunoSEQ multiplex PCR; the TCRdb copy retains only in-frame clones and omits some. The sample has roughly 8,300 clones; around 79% are singletons. Here the sequenced sample was tumor tissue, taken from a patient who underwent chemoradiotherapy. These receptors all come from a human donor with HPV-associated anogenital cancer.

The chain carries TRBV10-3 and TRBJ2-1; TRBD2 matches 7 bases. The germline CDR1 and CDR2 sequences are ENHRY and SYGVKD. J gave up 7 bases and V 8 bases, and 8 bases lay outside the gene matches. This CDR3 is 13 amino acids long. The CDR3 DNA sequence: TGTGCCATCCAGGCGGGAGCAACAAATGAGCAGTTCTTC. This translates into CAIQAGATNEQFF.

As DNA, the CDR3 is TGTGCCTGGAGGCCAGGGCGCTCTGGAAACACCATATATTTT. Protein sequence: CAWRPGRSGNTIYF. V is TRBV30 and J is TRBJ1-3; TRBD1 might be the D (5 bases). Trimming removed 3 bases from V and 0 bases from J, with 9 bases in between. The CDR3 is 14 residues long. Germline assignment: CDR1 GTSNPN and CDR2 SVGIG (reference sequence).

The chain uses TRBV7-8 and TRBJ2-1; 15 nucleotides align to TRBD2. With 5 bases clipped from V and 8 bases from J, the junction kept 13 bases outside the gene matches. CDR3 length equals 18 residues. CDR1 and CDR2 from the germline V gene are SGHVS and FQNEAQ. This chain's CDR3 is CASSPGLAGGFGGDEQFF. The CDR3 DNA follows: TGTGCCAGCAGCCCAGGACTAGCGGGAGGGTTCGGTGGCGATGAGCAGTTCTTC.

Only a few counts were recorded for this clone. The V and J genes are TRBV28 and TRBJ2-2; TRBD2 might be the D (5 bases). Per germline, CDR1 MDHEN and CDR2 SYDVKM. The length of the CDR3 is 17 residues. V dropped 5 bases and J dropped 0 bases, with 16 bases sitting between them. The CDR3 DNA sequence: TGTGCCAGCAGTGACTTGGGGAGACCCGCGAACACCGGGGAGCTGTTTTTT. It yields the protein CASSDLGRPANTGELFF.

This clone was seen a single time. The chain is built from TRBV4-1 and TRBJ2-3, with TRBD2 matching over 9 bases. J was trimmed by 4 bases and V by 4 bases; bases with no gene match: 6. This CDR3 has 15 residues. Germline loops: CDR1 MGHRA, CDR2 YSYEKL. The CDR3 DNA reads TGCGCCAGCAGCCGAGTAGCGGGAGTTTCAGATACGCAGTATTTT. Translation gives CASSRVAGVSDTQYF.

J is TRBJ2-1 and V is TRBV6-5; no clear D. Per germline, CDR1 MNHEY and CDR2 SVGAGI. This CDR3 contains 12 residues. The ends were cut back, 6 bases at V and 7 bases at J, with 10 bases in the middle. CDR3 residues: CASSYDRNEQFF. The CDR3, as DNA: TGTGCCAGCAGCTACGACCGAAATGAGCAGTTCTTC.

V usage is TRBV2 and J usage is TRBJ1-1; D remains ambiguous. The germline V and J ends were trimmed by 3 bases and 0 bases, with 8 bases remaining between them. The CDR3 covers 14 residues. Germline V gene lookup returns CDR1 SNHLY and CDR2 FYNNEI. CDR3 in DNA: TGTGCCAGCAGTGAGCCGTCCATGAACACTGAAGCTTTCTTT. It specifies CASSEPSMNTEAFF.

The CDR3 DNA reads TGTGCCAGCAGCTCATATTCCAGGGTTACGGATGGCTACACCTTC. Protein sequence: CASSSYSRVTDGYTF. J is TRBJ1-2 and V is TRBV11-2, with D possibly being TRBD1 (5 bases). Germline CDR1 reads SGHAT; CDR2 reads FQNNGV. There are 15 residues in the CDR3. Trimming shortened V by 4 bases and J by 6 bases, and 18 bases separated the two germline ends.

This chain uses TRBV9 with TRBJ2-3; 9 nucleotides agree with TRBD1. V lost 5 bases to trimming and J lost 2 bases; unmatched junction nucleotides: 9. The CDR3 has 16 residues. In germline, CDR1 is SGDLS, CDR2 YYNGEE. CDR3 DNA: TGTGCCAGCAGGAGGGGAGACAGGGGGATCACAGATACGCAGTATTTT. It specifies CASRRGDRGITDTQYF.

This chain links TRBV7-2 with TRBJ1-2; no clear D. The ends were cut back, 10 bases at V and 4 bases at J, with 19 bases in the middle. There are 14 residues in the CDR3. Germline-derived CDR1 and CDR2 are SGHTA and FQGNSA. The CDR3 sequence is CATEPETALYGYTF. CDR3 DNA: TGTGCCACCGAACCGGAGACTGCCCTCTATGGCTACACCTTC.

The V and J genes are TRBV19 and TRBJ2-1, with unresolved D. Between the trimmed V and J ends, which lost 0 bases and 1 base, there was a span of 10 bases. Germline CDR1 LNHDA, CDR2 SQIVND (reference sequence). CDR3 length equals 16 residues. As DNA, the CDR3 is TGTGCCAGTAGTATAGATCACGGTCGTTCCTACAATGAGCAGTTCTTC. Protein product: CASSIDHGRSYNEQFF.

In this sample, this clone turned up a few times. The rearrangement uses TRBV30 and TRBJ2-7; D may match TRBD1 or TRBD2 (6 bases each). Deletions cut 8 bases from V and 6 bases from J, with 14 bases between. The V gene's germline CDR1 is GTSNPN and CDR2 SVGIG (reference sequence). The CDR3 spans 11 residues. CDR3 protein: CATLGGGEQYF. For the CDR3, the DNA is TGTGCCACCTTAGGGGGAGGCGAGCAGTACTTC.

The rearrangement joins TRBV18 to TRBJ1-2; 8 bases align to TRBD1. The ends lost 4 bases at V and 4 bases at J; junction bases unmatched: 8. CDR3 length: 15 amino acids. From germline, CDR1 is KGHSH and CDR2 LQKENI. CDR3 in amino acids: CASSLTGQAIYGYTF. DNA for the CDR3: TGTGCCAGCTCACTCACGGGACAGGCCATCTATGGCTACACCTTC.